What follows are 16 T cell receptor beta chains derived from one specimen sequenced in a study of response to subunit inactivated influenza vaccine. Using its own MiXCR run on the RT-PCR reads, TCRdb lists one record per CDR3 protein. The table has under 850,000 distinct CDR3 sequences, approximately 18% seen once. The sequenced sample was PBMCs from blood, obtained 5 days after vaccination. The receptors originated from a man in his fifties or sixties who received an inactivated influenza vaccine.

The J gene is TRBJ2-5, the V gene TRBV6-2 or TRBV6-3; 9 bases match TRBD2. Trimming removed 6 bases from V and 5 bases from J; junction bases left unmatched: 22. The CDR3 spans 19 residues. Germline CDR1 and CDR2: MNHEY and SVGEGT. The CDR3, as DNA: TGTGCCAGCAGCACAATATTAGCGGGAGCCGACCTGGGAAAGGAGACCCAGTACTTC. This gives the protein CASSTILAGADLGKETQYF.

In this sample, this clonotype turned up a few times. The V and J genes are TRBV7-2 and TRBJ2-3, with D unclear. Germline V CDR1 and CDR2: SGHTA, FQGNSA. V was trimmed by 1 base and J by 5 bases, leaving 13 bases between them. The CDR3 contains 15 residues. The CDR3 sequence is CASSLGARPQDTQYF. The DNA for the CDR3 is TGTGCCAGCAGCTTAGGCGCCCGACCTCAAGATACGCAGTATTTT. The variable domain in full, completed from reference TRBV7-2 and TRBJ2-3, reads GAGVSQSPSNKVTEKGKDVELRCDPISGHTALYWYRQSLGQGLEFLIYFQGNSAPDKSGLPSDRFSAERTGGSVSTLTIQRTQQEDSAVYLCASSLGARPQDTQYFGPGTRLTVL.

This clonotype came up once. The rearrangement links TRBV7-9 to TRBJ2-3; the D is unclear. V lost 6 bases and J 1 base, leaving 11 bases between the germline ends. The CDR3 covers 14 residues. Germline V gene sequence: CDR1 SEHNR, CDR2 FQNEAQ (reference sequence). The CDR3 spells CASRVKGGTDTQYF. CDR3 coding DNA: TGTGCCAGCAGAGTAAAGGGTGGCACAGATACGCAGTATTTT.

The V gene is TRBV4-2, the J gene TRBJ2-1; D tentatively fits TRBD1 or TRBD2 (5 bases each). CDR3 length equals 16 residues. Trimming took off 0 bases at V and 5 bases at J, with 14 bases between the two ends. Germline assignment: CDR1 LGHNA and CDR2 YNFKEQ. The CDR3 DNA reads TGTGCCAGCAGCCAAGACATCGGGACGGGCAACAATGAGCAGTTCTTC. This encodes CASSQDIGTGNNEQFF.

The chain recombines TRBV27 with TRBJ2-3, with D possibly TRBD2 on 6 matching bases. Looked up from germline, CDR1 is MNHEY and CDR2 is SMNVEV (reference sequence). The germline V and J ends were trimmed by 4 bases and 2 bases, with 10 bases remaining between them. The CDR3 has 14 amino acids. CDR3 region: CASSSSDPTDTQYF. In DNA, the CDR3 is TGTGCCAGCAGTTCTAGCGACCCCACAGATACGCAGTATTTT.

This clonotype was detected a few times. The chain joins TRBV2 to TRBJ2-5; 7 positions match TRBD1. V gave up 6 bases and J gave up 5 bases; unmatched junction bases: 9. There are 14 residues in the CDR3. The V gene's germline CDR1 is SNHLY and CDR2 FYNNEI. Written as DNA, the CDR3 is TGTGCCAGCAGGACCTTAGGGGGCGGTGAGACCCAGTACTTC. Its protein is CASRTLGGGETQYF. Full variable domain (rest looked up from reference TRBV2 and TRBJ2-5): EPEVTQTPSHQVTQMGQEVILRCVPISNHLYFYWYRQILGQKVEFLVSFYNNEISEKSEIFDDQFSVERPDGSNFTLKIRSTKLEDSAMYFCASRTLGGGETQYFGPGTRLLVL.

V usage is TRBV5-7 and J usage is TRBJ2-6, with a weak D call TRBD2 (5 bases). TRBV5-7 is assigned to the ORF class and has an uncertain function. Trimming removed 4 bases at V and 2 bases at J, with 10 bases between. The CDR3 runs 15 residues. The chain's CDR3 is CASSAGIPGANVLTF. The CDR3 DNA reads TGTGCCAGCAGCGCCGGGATCCCTGGGGCCAACGTCCTGACTTTC.

The V gene is TRBV4-3, the J gene TRBJ2-7; weak D call: TRBD1 (6 bases). This CDR3 has 15 amino acids. CDR1 LGHNA and CDR2 YSLEER come from the germline V gene. Deletions cut 0 bases from V and 4 bases from J, with 13 bases between. CDR3 DNA sequence: TGCGCCAGCAGCCAAGAGGCACAGGGACGTTACGAGCAGTACTTC. Amino acids: CASSQEAQGRYEQYF.

The chain is built from TRBV12-3 or TRBV12-4 and TRBJ1-3, with D possibly TRBD1 on 6 matching bases. The length of the CDR3 is 13 residues. V was clipped by 10 bases and J by 0 bases, with 10 bases between them. CDR3 in DNA: TGTGCCAACAGGGAAACCTCTGGAAACACCATATATTTT. It specifies CANRETSGNTIYF.

This clonotype was seen a handful of times. The chain joins TRBV3-1 to TRBJ1-2, with no clear D. The V gene's germline CDR1 is LGHDT and CDR2 YNNKEL (reference sequence). V lost 0 bases, J lost 4 bases, and 6 bases lay in between. CDR3 length equals 13 residues. The DNA of the CDR3 is TGTGCCAGCAGCCAAGATCCCGGCTATGGCTACACCTTC. This gives the protein CASSQDPGYGYTF.

Note on this clonotype: A read error may produce the germline difference seen at one junction end. The gene calls are TRBV12-3 or TRBV12-4 and TRBJ2-3, with TRBD2 matching over 8 bases. The CDR3 extends over 14 amino acids. Here the CDR3 DNA reads TGTGCCAGCAGAGCGGGGGCTAGCACAGATACGCTGTATTTT. This sequence encodes CASRAGASTDTLYF.

This clonotype was detected only a few times. V usage is TRBV5-1 and J usage is TRBJ2-2; D ambiguous. The CDR3 runs to 15 residues. Trimming took 0 bases from V and 3 from J, leaving 9 bases between them. Per germline, CDR1 SGHRS and CDR2 YFSETQ. The CDR3: CASSLDPPDTGELFF. CDR3 coding DNA: TGCGCCAGCAGCTTGGATCCCCCGGACACCGGGGAGCTGTTTTTT.

The chain is built from TRBV5-1 and TRBJ2-1; 7 positions agree with TRBD1. V lost 0 bases, J lost 2 bases, and 2 bases stayed unmatched. Germline V lookup: CDR1 SGHRS, CDR2 YFSETQ. The CDR3 has 15 residues. CDR3: CASSLEQGPYNEQFF. DNA of the CDR3: TGCGCCAGCAGCTTGGAACAGGGGCCCTACAATGAGCAGTTCTTC.

Comments on this clonotype: Mismatch with germline at one junction end may stem from a read error. V and J are TRBV20-1 and TRBJ2-1; D is ambiguous. CDR3 length: 16 residues. In germline, CDR1 is DFQATT, CDR2 SNEGSKA (reference sequence). CDR3 sequence reads: CCARDRWEPFSNEQFF. The CDR3 DNA sequence: TGCTGTGCTAGAGATAGGTGGGAACCCTTTAGCAATGAGCAGTTCTTC.

This clonotype has at least ten counts. The chain combines TRBV7-2 with TRBJ2-1, with D maybe TRBD2 (6 bases). The CDR3 is 14 amino acids. Germline CDR1 SGHTA, CDR2 FQGNSA. V lost 4 bases and J 8 bases, leaving 15 bases between the germline ends. The CDR3 region has the DNA TGTGCCAGCAGCTATTCCGGGACTCTGCATGAGCAGTTCTTC. This encodes CASSYSGTLHEQFF.

This rearrangement joins TRBV9 to TRBJ2-7; TRBD1 matches at 10 bases. V lost 4 bases to trimming and J lost 5 bases; unmatched junction nucleotides: 6. Germline lookup yields CDR1 SGDLS and CDR2 YYNGEE. The length of the CDR3 is 14 residues. The CDR3 DNA reads TGTGCCAGCAGCACCCGGGACAGGGGCCACGAGCAGTACTTC. Translating it yields CASSTRDRGHEQYF.